What follows are 30 T cell receptor beta chains derived from one specimen sequenced in a study of cytomegalovirus exposure and HLA in healthy donors. PCR amplification relied on 60 Vbeta primers (plus 13 Jbeta primers). The protocol was immunoSEQ multiplex PCR, while the TCRdb copy is restricted to in-frame clones and leaves out a portion. The profile shows some 150,000 clones, around 84% of them singletons. The material sequenced was PBMCs. The receptors derive from a boy between 2 and 10 years old in good health and CMV-seronegative.

The chain employs TRBV5-1 and TRBJ2-7; D gene uncertain. This CDR3 spans 12 amino acids. Looked up from germline, CDR1 is SGHRS and CDR2 is YFSETQ. Trimming stripped 0 bases from V and 5 bases from J, with 6 bases between. The CDR3 DNA follows: TGCGCCAGCAGCTTGGCCTTAGACGAGCAGTACTTC. Residues: CASSLALDEQYF.

The chain employs TRBV28 and TRBJ1-5, with 7 nucleotides matching TRBD1. Germline values: CDR1 MDHEN, CDR2 SYDVKM. CDR3 length: 17 amino acids. V trimming: 4 bases; J trimming: 0 bases; junction bases outside the gene matches: 9. DNA of the CDR3: TGTGCCAGCAGTTCCCCGACAGGGAGAAATAGCAATCAGCCCCAGCATTTT. It translates to CASSSPTGRNSNQPQHF.

V usage is TRBV14 and J usage is TRBJ2-5, with 8 bases aligning to TRBD2. Germline V lookup: CDR1 SGHDN, CDR2 FVKESK. The J segment lost 7 bases and the V segment lost 1 base, leaving 2 bases of the junction unmatched. The CDR3 consists of 13 residues. The CDR3 coding sequence is TGTGCCAGCAGCCAAGGACTAGCGCGGACCCAGTACTTC. Translated: CASSQGLARTQYF.

V usage is TRBV5-4 and J usage is TRBJ2-5; D is possibly TRBD2 (6 bases). CDR3 length: 14 residues. Trimming shortened V by 2 bases and J by 4 bases, and 12 bases separated the two germline ends. Germline V gene lookup returns CDR1 SGHNT and CDR2 YYREEE (reference sequence). The CDR3 DNA is TGTGCCAGCAGCTTAAGGCAGGGAGGAGAGACCCAGTACTTC. Encoded protein: CASSLRQGGETQYF.

The genes are TRBV12-5 and TRBJ2-1, with D possibly being TRBD1 (5 bases). The length of the CDR3 is 13 residues. Per the germline V gene, CDR1 is LGHNT and CDR2 is FRNRAP. Trimming shortened V by 6 bases and J by 4 bases, and 10 bases separated the two germline ends. In DNA form, the CDR3 reads TGTGCTAGTGGAGTTAGACAGTACAATGAGCAGTTCTTC. Protein product: CASGVRQYNEQFF.

The chain recombines TRBV4-3 with TRBJ2-1; 10 bases match TRBD2. CDR1 and CDR2 (germline): LGHNA, YSLEER. The CDR3 contains 15 residues. V shed 3 bases and J 5 bases; nucleotides not matched to a gene: 4. DNA for the CDR3: TGCGCCAGCAGCCAGGGACTAGCGTCCAACAATGAGCAGTTCTTC. This codes for CASSQGLASNNEQFF.

The rearrangement links TRBV27 to TRBJ2-7; D is uncertain. The V end was cut by 2 bases, the J end by 3 bases, with 11 bases between. This CDR3 spans 14 amino acids. Germline CDR1 MNHEY, CDR2 SMNVEV (reference sequence). The CDR3 reads CASSLGRRDYEQYF. CDR3 nucleotide sequence: TGTGCCAGCAGTTTAGGGCGAAGAGACTACGAGCAGTACTTC.

This chain links TRBV25-1 with TRBJ1-2, with D tentatively TRBD1 (6 bases). This CDR3 is 16 amino acids long. Germline V gene data show CDR1 as MGHDK and CDR2 as SYGVNS. The ends were cut back, 1 base at V and 4 bases at J, with 16 bases in the middle. The DNA for the CDR3 is TGTGCCAGCAGTGAATCAGCGGGGGGCCTAGGCTATGGCTACACCTTC. This translates into CASSESAGGLGYGYTF.

The gene calls are TRBV11-2 and TRBJ2-7; TRBD2 agrees at 9 bases. This CDR3 region has 16 residues. Germline V gene data show CDR1 as SGHAT and CDR2 as FQNNGV. V shed 2 bases, J shed 2 bases, and the junction held 7 bases outside the gene matches. CDR3 sequence (DNA): TGTGCCAGCAGCTTACGTGTTCTAGCGGGACCCTACGAGCAGTACTTC. Translation: CASSLRVLAGPYEQYF.

This chain links TRBV4-1 with TRBJ2-5; possible D gene TRBD2, 6 bases. The J call may be incorrect, as the DNA end agrees better with TRBJ2-7. Germline values: CDR1 MGHRA, CDR2 YSYEKL. This CDR3 comprises 15 residues. DNA of the CDR3: TGCGCCAGCAGCCATACCGGGACTGAGGGTTACGAGCAGTACTTC. Translating it yields CASSHTGTEGYEQYF.

The rearrangement links TRBV7-3 to TRBJ1-1, with D tentatively TRBD1 (5 bases). In germline, CDR1 is SGHTA, CDR2 FQGTGA. V gave up 1 base and J gave up 11 bases, with 17 bases separating them. The CDR3 is made up of 14 amino acids. The CDR3 DNA is TGTGCCAGCAGCTTAAGTACCGGGGGGACCGTGGCTTTCTTT. Translating it yields CASSLSTGGTVAFF.

The V and J genes are TRBV10-3 and TRBJ2-1; D is perhaps TRBD2 (5 bases). The CDR3 is 12 amino acids. V lost 7 bases and J lost 5, with 9 bases in between. CDR1 ENHRY and CDR2 SYGVKD come from the germline V gene. The CDR3 bases are TGTGCCATCAAAGCGGTCGACAATGAGCAGTTCTTC. This encodes CAIKAVDNEQFF.

The gene calls are TRBV15 and TRBJ2-2, with 12 nucleotides matching TRBD1. Germline V gives CDR1 LNHNV, CDR2 YYDKDF (reference sequence). The J segment lost 5 bases and the V segment lost 4 bases, leaving 8 bases of the junction unmatched. The CDR3 has 17 residues. The CDR3 nucleotides are TGTGCCACCAGCACCCTCCGGGACAGGGGGCCTACCGGGGAGCTGTTTTTT. It translates to CATSTLRDRGPTGELFF.

The chain carries TRBV18 and TRBJ2-5, with 7 bases that match TRBD2. The closer fit of TRBJ2-7 to the DNA end suggests the J call may be wrong. The CDR3 covers 17 residues. CDR1 is KGHSH, CDR2 LQKENI, per germline. Here the CDR3 DNA reads TGTGCCAGCTCACCACCGGCGGGAGCGGGGATGGCCTACGAGCAGTACTTC. It encodes CASSPPAGAGMAYEQYF.

CDR3 loop: CASSVAPSGSYEQYF. The CDR3 DNA sequence: TGTGCCAGCAGCGTAGCTCCTAGCGGATCATACGAGCAGTACTTC. The rearrangement joins TRBV9 to TRBJ2-7; TRBD2 aligns across 7 bases. From germline, CDR1 is SGDLS and CDR2 YYNGEE. V lost 0 bases to trimming and J lost 4 bases; unmatched junction nucleotides: 7. This CDR3 is 15 amino acids long.

This chain joins TRBV6-6 and TRBJ1-4; D is perhaps TRBD1 (5 bases). Germline V gives CDR1 MNHNY, CDR2 SVGAGI (reference sequence). The CDR3 spans 14 residues. V dropped 2 bases and J dropped 8 bases, with 12 bases sitting between them. This CDR3 is CASSYRTTREKLFF. The DNA of the CDR3 is TGTGCCAGCAGTTACAGGACAACGAGGGAAAAACTGTTTTTT.

The J gene is TRBJ2-7, the V gene TRBV19, with TRBD1 matching 10 bases. The germline V gene has CDR1 LNHDA and CDR2 SQIVND (reference sequence). The V segment lost 8 bases and the J segment 11 bases; nucleotides outside the gene matches: 9. CDR3 size: 12 residues. In DNA, the CDR3 is TGTGCCAGTGAAGGGCTGACAGGGGGCAAGTACTTC. This sequence encodes CASEGLTGGKYF.

This chain joins TRBV5-4 and TRBJ1-1, with D possibly matching TRBD1 (5 bases). Germline V gene lookup returns CDR1 SGHNT and CDR2 YYREEE (reference sequence). The V and J ends lost 1 base and 5 bases respectively, with 15 bases between them. CDR3 length: 15 amino acids. Here the CDR3 DNA reads TGTGCCAGCAGCTTGAAGGGGCCGGCGAGTACTGAAGCTTTCTTT. It is translated as CASSLKGPASTEAFF.

The chain links TRBV21-1 to TRBJ1-1; the table assigns TRBD1, which was not confirmed against the DNA. TRBV21-1 is given as a pseudogene. There are 13 residues in the CDR3. CDR3 sequence reads: CASRQGVNTEAFF. The CDR3, as DNA: TGTGCCAGCAGGCAAGGGGTGAACACTGAAGCTTTCTTT.

With respect to this clone: The same CDR3 also results from other DNA sequences found in this sample. This chain links TRBV7-9 with TRBJ1-1; 7 bases match TRBD1. The V segment lost 8 bases and the J segment 4 bases; nucleotides outside the gene matches: 10. The CDR3 totals 14 residues. Germline loops: CDR1 SEHNR, CDR2 FQNEAQ (reference sequence). This CDR3 reads CASETTGSGTEAFF. The CDR3 DNA is TGTGCCAGCGAGACGACAGGGTCGGGCACTGAAGCTTTCTTT.

The chain employs TRBV19 and TRBJ2-1; D might be TRBD1 (5 bases). The CDR3 spans 18 residues. Looked up from germline, CDR1 is LNHDA and CDR2 is SQIVND (reference sequence). Trimming removed 8 bases at V and 5 bases at J, with 28 bases between. The DNA of the CDR3 is TGTGCCAGTTCATACCGGGCTACGGCCCCGGGCAGGGACAATGAGCAGTTCTTC. It is translated as CASSYRATAPGRDNEQFF.

The chain employs TRBV28 and TRBJ2-1; D may be TRBD2 (6 bases). This CDR3 region has 15 residues. Germline V gene data show CDR1 as MDHEN and CDR2 as SYDVKM. Trimming took 3 bases from V and 9 from J, leaving 18 bases between them. Here the CDR3 reads CASSFRAGSMTEQFF. The CDR3 DNA reads as TGTGCCAGCAGTTTTAGGGCGGGGTCTATGACTGAGCAGTTCTTC.

The chain has TRBV15 and TRBJ1-2; the D is unclear. CDR3 length equals 12 residues. V lost 4 bases, J lost 8 bases, and 11 bases lay in between. The germline CDR1 and CDR2 sequences are LNHNV and YYDKDF (reference sequence). The CDR3 DNA reads TGTGCCACCAGCACTCGAGGGAAAGGCTACACCTTC. It encodes CATSTRGKGYTF.

The chain couples TRBV19 to TRBJ1-2; 12 bases are shared with TRBD1. Germline V lookup: CDR1 LNHDA, CDR2 SQIVND (reference sequence). J gave up 6 bases and V 3 bases, and 11 bases lay outside the gene matches. This CDR3 has 17 residues. The CDR3 is CASSITSGQGAKDGYTF. As DNA, the CDR3 is TGTGCCAGTAGTATCACGTCGGGACAGGGGGCGAAGGATGGCTACACCTTC.

V gene TRBV11-2 combines with J gene TRBJ2-1, with TRBD2 as a possible D gene (5 bases). The CDR3 extends over 15 amino acids. The V gene's germline CDR1 is SGHAT and CDR2 FQNNGV. V lost 1 base to trimming and J lost 6 bases, with 13 bases between them. Here the CDR3 reads CASSLGVGEINEQFF. For the CDR3, the DNA is TGTGCCAGCAGCTTAGGAGTGGGAGAGATCAATGAGCAGTTCTTC. Using reference TRBV11-2 and TRBJ2-1 for the parts outside the CDR3, the full variable domain is EAGVAQSPRYKIIEKRQSVAFWCNPISGHATLYWYQQILGQGPKLLIQFQNNGVVDDSQLPKDRFSAERLKGVDSTLKIQPAKLEDSAVYLCASSLGVGEINEQFFGPGTRLTVL.

The V call is TRBV5-4, the J call TRBJ2-7; perhaps TRBD1 as D (5 bases). This CDR3 has 14 amino acids. V was pared by 0 bases and J by 4 bases, with 11 bases between. Germline CDR1 is SGHNT and CDR2 is YYREEE (reference sequence). CDR3 in amino acids: CASSLEQAAYEQYF. The CDR3 DNA reads TGTGCCAGCAGCTTGGAACAGGCTGCTTACGAGCAGTACTTC.

The chain uses TRBV4-1 and TRBJ2-1; 7 bases map to TRBD2. The CDR3 is 14 residues long. Germline CDR1 and CDR2: MGHRA and YSYEKL. V gave up 1 base and J gave up 7 bases; unmatched junction bases: 4. For the CDR3, the DNA is TGCGCCAGCAGCCAAGGGACTAGAAATAATGAGCAGTTCTTC. Encoded protein: CASSQGTRNNEQFF.

This clone came up once. The V and J genes are TRBV5-4 and TRBJ2-7, with 7 nucleotides matching TRBD2. The CDR3 runs 15 residues. With 0 bases clipped from V and 5 bases from J, the junction kept 8 bases outside the gene matches. Germline V gene sequence: CDR1 SGHNT, CDR2 YYREEE (reference sequence). The CDR3: CASSLAAGFVHEQYF. For the CDR3, the DNA is TGTGCCAGCAGCTTGGCAGCGGGGTTTGTCCACGAGCAGTACTTC. Drawing the rest from reference TRBV5-4 and TRBJ2-7, the complete variable domain is ETGVTQSPTHLIKTRGQQVTLRCSSQSGHNTVSWYQQALGQGPQFIFQYYREEENGRGNFPPRFSGLQFPNYSSELNVNALELDDSALYLCASSLAAGFVHEQYFGPGTRLTVT.

The chain links TRBV7-8 to TRBJ1-2; 8 bases fit TRBD1. Germline-derived CDR1 and CDR2 are SGHVS and FQNEAQ. CDR3 length equals 15 residues. V gave up 0 bases and J gave up 6 bases; unmatched junction bases: 6. CDR3 residues: CASSLAFRQGNGYTF. CDR3 nucleotides: TGTGCCAGCAGCTTAGCGTTTAGACAGGGGAATGGCTACACCTTC.

The chain has TRBV6-5 and TRBJ1-2, with a weak D call TRBD1 (5 bases). The CDR3 contains 16 residues. Trimming removed 0 bases at V and 8 bases at J, with 19 bases between. The germline gives CDR1 MNHEY, CDR2 SVGAGI. CDR3 DNA: TGTGCCAGCAGTTACTCGTGGGGAAAGGGGATGCGGGGCTACACCTTC. This gives the protein CASSYSWGKGMRGYTF.